This T cell receptor (beta chain) is drawn from a study of tumor-infiltrating lymphocytes in primary liver carcinoma. Overall study: Patients were both men and women, whose ages ran from 30 to 69 years. Tumors measured roughly 4 to 10 cm and were stage T1-T3 N0M0.

Whole-study findings and limits: Pairs comparing tumor with adjacent tissue or blood overlapped less than pairs drawn from tumor regions.

DNA and RNA were both co-extracted from 20-30 mg of bulk tissue that had not been sorted. Primary liver carcinomas in the patients were surgically resected. With respect to this clonotype: Its antigen is unidentified. It may be a read error: a sequence one base away is much more abundant.

CDR1 is MNHNY, CDR2 SVGAGI, per germline (reference sequence). V shed 6 bases and J shed 7 bases, with 13 bases lying between them. The CDR3 has 14 amino acids. TCR beta cDNA was reverse-transcribed from about 500 ng of total RNA. The reaction used a constant-region primer and ProtoScript II reverse transcriptase. Slightly modified ARM-PCR served as the procedure for the TCR beta libraries. These libraries came from three rounds of nested multiplex PCR. TRBV1-TRBV30 forward and Cbeta reverse primers drove the first two approximately 10-cycle rounds. TCRdb independently ran MiXCR on the multiplex PCR reads; one entry per CDR3 protein. This table has about 110,000 distinct CDR3 sequences, about 68% appearing once.

The chain uses TRBV6-6 and TRBJ1-6; D uncertain. The source material was liver tumor tissue from sampling region 1. Subset given: tumor region T1, superior pole. The receptor's source is a woman in her fifties or sixties with primary liver carcinoma and hepatitis B virus infection. CDR3 sequence reads: CASRDDPGNSPLHF. The CDR3 coding sequence is TGTGCCAGCAGAGATGACCCGGGAAATTCACCCCTCCACTTT.